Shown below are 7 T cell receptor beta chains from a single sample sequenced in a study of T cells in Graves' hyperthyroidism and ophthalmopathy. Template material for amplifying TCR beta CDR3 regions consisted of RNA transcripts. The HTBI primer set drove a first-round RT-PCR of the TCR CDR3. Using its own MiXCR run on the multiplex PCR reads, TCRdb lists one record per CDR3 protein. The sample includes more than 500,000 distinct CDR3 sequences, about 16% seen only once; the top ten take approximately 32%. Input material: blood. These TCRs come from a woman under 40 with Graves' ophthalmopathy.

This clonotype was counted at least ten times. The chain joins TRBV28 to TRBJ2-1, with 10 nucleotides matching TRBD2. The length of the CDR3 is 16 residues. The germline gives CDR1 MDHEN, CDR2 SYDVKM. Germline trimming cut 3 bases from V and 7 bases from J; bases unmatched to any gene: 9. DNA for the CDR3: TGTGCCAGCAGTTTGTTTCGGACTAGCGGCAATAATGAGCAGTTCTTC. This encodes CASSLFRTSGNNEQFF.

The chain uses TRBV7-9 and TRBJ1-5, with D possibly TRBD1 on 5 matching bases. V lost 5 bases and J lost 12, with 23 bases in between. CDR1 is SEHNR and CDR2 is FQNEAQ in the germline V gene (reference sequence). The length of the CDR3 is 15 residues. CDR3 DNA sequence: TGTGCCAGCAGCCAAGGTACAGGTTTGAACCGGCACCAGCATTTT. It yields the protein CASSQGTGLNRHQHF.

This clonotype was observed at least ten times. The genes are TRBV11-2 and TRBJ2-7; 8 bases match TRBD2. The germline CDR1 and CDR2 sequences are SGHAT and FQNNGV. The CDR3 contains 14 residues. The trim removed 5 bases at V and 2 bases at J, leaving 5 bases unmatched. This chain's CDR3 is CASSRGGLPYEQYF. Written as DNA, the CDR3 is TGTGCCAGCAGCCGCGGGGGGCTCCCCTACGAGCAGTACTTC.

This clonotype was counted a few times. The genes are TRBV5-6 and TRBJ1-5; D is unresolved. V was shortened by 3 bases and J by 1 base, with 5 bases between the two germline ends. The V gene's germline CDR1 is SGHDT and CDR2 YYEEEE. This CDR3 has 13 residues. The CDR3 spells CASSSRSNQPQHF. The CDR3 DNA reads TGTGCCAGCAGCTCGCGGAGCAATCAGCCCCAGCATTTT.

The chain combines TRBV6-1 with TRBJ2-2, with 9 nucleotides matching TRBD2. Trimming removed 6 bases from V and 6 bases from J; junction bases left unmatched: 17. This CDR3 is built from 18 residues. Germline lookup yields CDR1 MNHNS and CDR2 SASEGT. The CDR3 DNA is TGTGCCAGCAGGGCCTACAGGGCTAGCGGGAAGGGGGCCGGGGAGCTGTTTTTT. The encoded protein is CASRAYRASGKGAGELFF.

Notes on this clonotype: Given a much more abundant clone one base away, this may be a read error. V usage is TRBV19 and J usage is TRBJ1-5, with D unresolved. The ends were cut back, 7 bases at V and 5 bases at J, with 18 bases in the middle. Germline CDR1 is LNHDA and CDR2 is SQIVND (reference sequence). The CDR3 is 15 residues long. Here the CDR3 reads CASNGESGAHQPQHF. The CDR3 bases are TGTGCCAGTAACGGTGAGTCGGGAGCGCATCAGCCCCAGCATTTT.

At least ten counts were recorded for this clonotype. The CDR3: CASSSGTSSSYNEQFF. In nucleotides, the CDR3 is TGTGCCAGCAGCTCCGGGACTAGCAGCTCCTACAATGAGCAGTTCTTC. The gene calls are TRBV9 and TRBJ2-1; 9 bases match TRBD2. This CDR3 contains 16 residues. The ends lost 4 bases at V and 0 bases at J; junction bases unmatched: 5. Germline CDR1 SGDLS, CDR2 YYNGEE.